These 6 T cell receptor beta chains were all obtained from the same sample, sequenced in a study of graft-versus-host responses after intestinal transplantation. TCRdb keeps only in-frame clones here, not all; method: immunoSEQ multiplex PCR. The sample comprises 15,000 or so clones, roughly 93% of which are singletons, and about 4.4% rests with the top ten. The sequences come from PBMCs, collected around 1,000 days after intestinal transplantation. Receptors originate from a human patient who received an intestinal transplant, so some T cells may come from the graft donor.

The CDR3 DNA reads TGTGCCAGCAGCTTGGGAGGGGGCGCGAGCTATGGCTACACCTTC. The encoded protein is CASSLGGGASYGYTF. This chain joins TRBV7-3 and TRBJ1-2; 7 nucleotides line up with TRBD1. This CDR3 contains 15 residues. Per the germline V gene, CDR1 is SGHTA and CDR2 is FQGTGA. V was pared by 3 bases and J by 4 bases, with 8 bases of the junction left unmatched.

The V call is TRBV19, the J call TRBJ1-6, with 8 bases aligning to TRBD1. The CDR3 spans 17 residues. Germline values: CDR1 LNHDA, CDR2 SQIVND (reference sequence). The ends lost 2 bases at V and 7 bases at J; junction bases unmatched: 10. The CDR3 DNA reads as TGTGCCAGTAGTATACCGTACCGACAGGGGCTAAATTCACCCCTCCACTTT. Translating it yields CASSIPYRQGLNSPLHF. The full variable domain, rest sourced from reference TRBV19 and TRBJ1-6, is DGGITQSPKYLFRKEGQNVTLSCEQNLNHDAMYWYRQDPGQGLRLIYYSQIVNDFQKGDIAEGYSVSREKKESFPLTVTSAQKNPTAFYLCASSIPYRQGLNSPLHFGNGTRLTVT.

The chain has TRBV7-6 and TRBJ1-1; D uncertain. Between the trimmed V and J ends, which lost 0 bases and 0 bases, there was a span of 11 bases. From germline, CDR1 is SGHVS and CDR2 FNYEAQ. This CDR3 has 16 residues. The CDR3, as DNA: TGTGCCAGCAGCTTAGCGGGTGCGCCAATGAACACTGAAGCTTTCTTT. Protein sequence: CASSLAGAPMNTEAFF.

This chain links TRBV2 with TRBJ2-5; D remains unclear. The germline V gene encodes CDR1 SNHLY and CDR2 FYNNEI. The V end lost 6 bases, the J end lost 0 bases, and 11 bases lay between the germline ends. The length of the CDR3 is 14 residues. CDR3 bases: TGTGCCAGCAGCCCCACCTCCTACCAAGAGACCCAGTACTTC. Encoded protein: CASSPTSYQETQYF.

The chain couples TRBV29-1 to TRBJ2-7; D call uncertain. The CDR3 sequence is 12 residues long. Germline V gene lookup returns CDR1 SQVTM and CDR2 ANQGSEA. Trimming stripped 5 bases from V and 0 bases from J, with 8 bases between. The CDR3 here is CSVRGDSYEQYF. For the CDR3, the DNA is TGCAGCGTTCGCGGCGACTCCTACGAGCAGTACTTC.

The chain is built from TRBV11-2 and TRBJ2-5; TRBD1 agrees at 11 bases. Germline CDR1 and CDR2: SGHAT and FQNNGV. This CDR3 is built from 15 residues. After removal of 3 bases from V and 5 bases from J, the junction contained 5 bases not matched to a gene. The CDR3 loop is CASSFGQGARETQYF. The CDR3 coding sequence is TGTGCCAGCAGCTTTGGACAGGGGGCGCGGGAGACCCAGTACTTC.